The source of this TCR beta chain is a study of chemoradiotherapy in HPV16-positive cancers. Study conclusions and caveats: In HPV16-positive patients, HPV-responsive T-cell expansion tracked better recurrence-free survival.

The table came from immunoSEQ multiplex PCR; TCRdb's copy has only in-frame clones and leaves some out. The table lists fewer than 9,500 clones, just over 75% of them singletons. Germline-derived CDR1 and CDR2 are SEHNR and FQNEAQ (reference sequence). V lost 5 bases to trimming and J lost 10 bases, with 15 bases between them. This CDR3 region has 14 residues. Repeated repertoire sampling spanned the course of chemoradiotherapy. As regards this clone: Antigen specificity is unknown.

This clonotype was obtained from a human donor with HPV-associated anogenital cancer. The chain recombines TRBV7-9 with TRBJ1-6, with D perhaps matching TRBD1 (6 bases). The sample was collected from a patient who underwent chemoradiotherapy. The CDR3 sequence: CASSPAGVGSPLHF. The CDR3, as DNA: TGTGCCAGCAGCCCCGCAGGGGTAGGGTCACCCCTCCACTTT.